The entry below gives a single T cell receptor (beta chain) sequence along with its context. What antigen it recognizes has not been identified. Qualities for individual bases were not recorded, and no much larger clone is one base off. The donors belonged to the validation cohort of approximately 130 subjects, which was separate from the roughly 670-subject first cohort. These data belong to a study of cytomegalovirus exposure and HLA in healthy donors (dated by TCRdb to the late 2010s). Background for the entire study: The 666 repertoires of the first cohort and the 120 validation repertoires were produced on the same platform, according to a later analysis. The study aimed to test whether signatures of past pathogen exposure could be identified by cataloging public T cell receptors. A separate validation cohort of roughly 120 different subjects was used in addition to the roughly 620-subject first cohort. High-throughput TCR immunosequencing, statistical association of individual TCRs with disease status, and machine learning were combined to predict cytomegalovirus infection status. Findings and caveats that apply to the study as a whole: The authors suggested that the approach could potentially be generalized to other disease states and immunological phenotypes. A later analysis found that TCRs clustered in the first cohort also tended to co-occur in the roughly 120 validation repertoires, with more than 90% of cluster scores above 0. The classifier was reported to diagnose cytomegalovirus status with high specificity and sensitivity in both the original cohort and the validation cohort. While some public TCRs were present in many individuals, most TCR sequences turned up only very rarely across donors. A few of the identified cytomegalovirus-associated TCR beta chains were confirmed in vitro to be specific for cytomegalovirus antigens. All 120 or so repertoires were used to score co-occurrence in the validation cohort in a later analysis, because that analysis had no HLA typing for the cohort. In the study, roughly 160 TCR beta chains were listed as associated with cytomegalovirus.

To prepare the library, the immunoSEQ multiplex PCR assay was applied. The source study handled its data this way. To diagnose cytomegalovirus status from the catalog of TCR beta chain sequences, a statistical classification framework was built. TCRdb limited this immuneACCESS table to in-frame rearrangements with V and J called. A share of clones is missing; checked studies link under half to unresolved V genes, and the rest is unexplained. The DNA gave D and trimming, while V, J and clone size come from that table. This sample lists 120,000 or so clones; around 88% were detected once. The ten largest clones capture about 1.8% of the sample. Measured from the cysteine to the phenylalanine, the CDR3 is 15 residues long. The DNA shown is the 45-base CDR3, in frame from base 1. From a lookup of the germline V gene, CDR1 and CDR2 are SGHAT and FQNNGV. V loses 4 bases at its end and J loses 2 bases; junction bases beyond the gene matches: 7.

The sequenced sample was PBMCs. The rearranged chain carries TRBV11-2 and TRBJ1-1; TRBD1 agrees with 7 junctional bases. This clonotype originated in a man aged 18 to 30 in good health and CMV-seronegative. The nucleotide sequence reads as follows: TGTGCCAGCAGCTCGTTGACAGGGAGCAACACTGAAGCTTTCTTT. This sequence encodes CASSSLTGSNTEAFF.